The present T cell receptor (beta chain) was sequenced within a study of graft-versus-host responses after intestinal transplantation. About the research overall: The transplants performed in recipients were multivisceral, liver-intestinal, or isolated intestinal. The recipients all started with anti-thymocyte globulin induction and then took tacrolimus and steroids for two to four years.

Assay: immunoSEQ multiplex PCR; the TCRdb copy retains only in-frame clones and omits some. Of about 39,000 clones listed, nearly 95% are singletons. Study outcomes and limitations: When patients had graft-donor T cell macrochimerism, their allografts held high graft-versus-host to host-versus-graft clonal ratios. The marrow of recipients harbored GvH clones, and ileum or blood showed some of them first.

Turning to this clone: What it recognizes is unknown.

This CDR3 spans 10 amino acids. Germline lookup yields CDR1 SEHNR and CDR2 FQNEAQ (reference sequence). This sequence joins TRBV7-9 and TRBJ2-3; D might be TRBD1 or TRBD2, each matching 5 bases. Sequences were derived from unstimulated CD8+ T cells sorted from spleen or lymph node cells, sampled before transplant. The receptor comes from a human donor who was the organ donor for an intestinal transplant. CDR3 DNA sequence: TGTACGACGGGGCGGGATACGCAGTATTTT. Translating gives CTTGRDTQYF.